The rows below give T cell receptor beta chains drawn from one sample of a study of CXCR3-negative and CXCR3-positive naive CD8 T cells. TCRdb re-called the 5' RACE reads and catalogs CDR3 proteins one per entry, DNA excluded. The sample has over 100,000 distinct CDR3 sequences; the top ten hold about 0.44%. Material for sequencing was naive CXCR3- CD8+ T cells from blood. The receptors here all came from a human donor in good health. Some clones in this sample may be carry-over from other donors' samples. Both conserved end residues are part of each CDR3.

CDR3: CASSFRKGADTQYF
J: TRBJ2-3
V: TRBV7-8

CDR3: CASSVAYNEQFF
J: TRBJ2-1
V: TRBV7-9

CDR3: CASSPSPDTEAFF
J: TRBJ1-1
V: TRBV14

CDR3: CASSFGSEQYF
J: TRBJ2-7
V: TRBV12-3/TRBV12-4

CDR3: CSARDLFAREPSEQYF
J: TRBJ2-7
V: TRBV20-1

CDR3: CASSQGQARYGYTF
J: TRBJ1-2
V: TRBV28

CDR3: CSARDTVVETYNEQFF
J: TRBJ2-1
V: TRBV20-1

CDR3: CASSLGPRGETQYF
J: TRBJ2-5
V: TRBV7-7

CDR3: CASSLPRLGGKNTGELFF
J: TRBJ2-2
V: TRBV7-9

CDR3: CASSPQRLGADSPLHF
J: TRBJ1-6
V: TRBV9

CDR3: CSVEGYGRANVYEQYF
J: TRBJ2-7
V: TRBV29-1

CDR3: CATSSGHGYTF
J: TRBJ1-2
V: TRBV15

CDR3: CSVEGTLAGEYNEQFF
J: TRBJ2-1
V: TRBV29-1

CDR3: CASSLALSGASEQYF
J: TRBJ2-7
V: TRBV7-6

CDR3: CASSLEGGGEYGYTF
J: TRBJ1-2
V: TRBV5-1

CDR3: CASSITDRSRVFF
J: TRBJ2-1
V: TRBV6-5

CDR3: CASSETGGGTDTQYF
J: TRBJ2-3
V: TRBV6-4

CDR3: CASSGGTGFGYTGELFF
J: TRBJ2-2
V: TRBV7-2

CDR3: CSARDTSGSTYEQYF
J: TRBJ2-7
V: TRBV20-1

CDR3: CASSLGGAITREQFF
J: TRBJ2-1
V: TRBV6-5

CDR3: CASSSGGFETQYF
J: TRBJ2-5
V: TRBV7-9

CDR3: CASSEYRVVAGNNEQFF
J: TRBJ2-1
V: TRBV2

CDR3: CASSQGTPSSYEQYF
J: TRBJ2-7
V: TRBV4-1

CDR3: CASSLRTGAENEQFF
J: TRBJ2-1
V: TRBV5-8

CDR3: CASTKGEFYEQYF
J: TRBJ2-7
V: TRBV7-8

CDR3: CASKPGLADEQFF
J: TRBJ2-1
V: TRBV19

CDR3: CASSQGTTGDGYTF
J: TRBJ1-2
V: TRBV4-3

CDR3: CASSLVAFLYNEQFF
J: TRBJ2-1
V: TRBV11-2

CDR3: CASSKVLGQSGVNTEAFF
J: TRBJ1-1
V: TRBV21-1

CDR3: CATSRDRTGVGTYEQYF
J: TRBJ2-7
V: TRBV15

CDR3: CASSPRVQGLLPSYNEQFF
J: TRBJ2-1
V: TRBV9

CDR3: CASSLWGRDTQYF
J: TRBJ2-3
V: TRBV27

CDR3: CASTQRGGQETQYF
J: TRBJ2-5
V: TRBV28

CDR3: CASGDSYHYLNGYTF
J: TRBJ1-2
V: TRBV7-9

CDR3: CSARRDRDSKNIQYF
J: TRBJ2-4
V: TRBV20-1

CDR3: CSIGLAINEQYF
J: TRBJ2-7
V: TRBV29-1

CDR3: CASSLQVGLDYNEQFF
J: TRBJ2-1
V: TRBV7-9

CDR3: CATSPRIFQETQYF
J: TRBJ2-5
V: TRBV15

CDR3: CASSPGVFPQETQYF
J: TRBJ2-5
V: TRBV7-9

CDR3: CASSSGQENYGYTF
J: TRBJ1-2
V: TRBV27

CDR3: CASSFADTQYF
J: TRBJ2-3
V: TRBV5-6

CDR3: CASNPWTGEDGYTF
J: TRBJ1-2
V: TRBV5-1

CDR3: CASSLAGWDRTLTNTEAFF
J: TRBJ1-1
V: TRBV5-4

CDR3: CASSFPLAGGSGEQFF
J: TRBJ2-1
V: TRBV27

CDR3: CASSPDRVQETQYF
J: TRBJ2-5
V: TRBV28

CDR3: CASSLALAGRDLSHPQHF
J: TRBJ1-5
V: TRBV5-5

CDR3: CASSPNGNREPFPYEQYF
J: TRBJ2-7
V: TRBV5-1

CDR3: CASSATTGLRGGETQYF
J: TRBJ2-5
V: TRBV7-6

CDR3: CASSSGGSSYNEQFF
J: TRBJ2-1
V: TRBV11-2

CDR3: CASSGTPLVDTQYF
J: TRBJ2-3
V: TRBV12-3/TRBV12-4

CDR3: CASSLWTQQYEQYF
J: TRBJ2-7
V: TRBV7-2

CDR3: CASSQVAGGWTDTQYF
J: TRBJ2-3
V: TRBV4-1

CDR3: CASSQSRPVLEQYF
J: TRBJ2-7
V: TRBV7-9